Following are 8 T cell receptor beta chains from one sample sequenced in a study of Tregs in tolerant kidney transplant recipients. Sequencing used immunoSEQ multiplex PCR; TCRdb keeps in-frame clones, though not all of them. The data show under 95,000 clones, with approximately 90% seen just once and 0.34% held by the top ten. The sequences come from Tregs from blood, collected before the transplant. The receptors shown here come from a human donor who received a combined kidney and bone marrow transplant.

The chain carries TRBV7-9 and TRBJ2-5; 10 bases align to TRBD2. This CDR3 comprises 15 residues. The germline gives CDR1 SEHNR, CDR2 FQNEAQ (reference sequence). V was clipped by 5 bases and J by 1 base; unmatched bases: 4. Here the CDR3 reads CASSRTSGSQETQYF. Written as DNA, the CDR3 is TGTGCCAGCAGCCGGACTAGCGGTTCCCAAGAGACCCAGTACTTC. Supplemented by reference TRBV7-9 and TRBJ2-5, the full variable domain reads DTGVSQNPRHKITKRGQNVTFRCDPISEHNRLYWYRQTLGQGPEFLTYFQNEAQLEKSRLLSDRFSAERPKGSFSTLEIQRTEQGDSAMYLCASSRTSGSQETQYFGPGTRLLVL.

The chain combines TRBV19 with TRBJ1-1, with D possibly matching TRBD1 (5 bases). The CDR3 has 14 residues. Germline CDR1 and CDR2: LNHDA and SQIVND (reference sequence). V lost 4 bases and J 0 bases, leaving 9 bases between the germline ends. CDR3 sequence: CASSTGTVNTEAFF. CDR3 bases: TGTGCCAGTAGTACTGGGACGGTGAACACTGAAGCTTTCTTT.

This rearrangement joins TRBV9 to TRBJ1-3, with D tentatively TRBD1 (5 bases). CDR1 is SGDLS and CDR2 is YYNGEE in the germline V gene. This CDR3 is built from 15 residues. The V gene lost 3 bases and the J gene lost 4 bases, with 14 bases spanning the gap. For the CDR3, the DNA is TGTGCCAGCAGCGCAGGGAAGGCAAAAGGAAACACCATATATTTT. Translating gives CASSAGKAKGNTIYF.

The CDR3 nucleotides read TGTGCCAGCAGCCGCGGGATCACGAACACTGAAGCTTTCTTT. It codes for CASSRGITNTEAFF. The chain is built from TRBV5-4 and TRBJ1-1, with D unresolved. The CDR3 length is 14 residues. Per germline, CDR1 SGHNT and CDR2 YYREEE (reference sequence). V lost 4 bases, J lost 1 base, and 11 bases lay in between.

The chain combines TRBV11-2 with TRBJ2-1, with 11 positions matching TRBD2. V trimming: 1 base; J trimming: 6 bases; junction bases outside the gene matches: 5. The germline V gene has CDR1 SGHAT and CDR2 FQNNGV. CDR3 length: 16 amino acids. The CDR3: CASSLGALAGGNEQFF. CDR3 bases: TGTGCCAGCAGCTTAGGAGCCCTAGCGGGGGGCAATGAGCAGTTCTTC.

The chain joins TRBV5-4 to TRBJ2-2; D possibly corresponds to TRBD1 (6 bases). Trimming shortened V by 2 bases and J by 4 bases, and 9 bases separated the two germline ends. Per germline, CDR1 SGHNT and CDR2 YYREEE (reference sequence). CDR3 length: 14 amino acids. CDR3: CASSLTGPTGELFF. The CDR3 DNA sequence: TGTGCCAGCAGCTTAACAGGGCCCACCGGGGAGCTGTTTTTT.

The chain couples TRBV4-2 to TRBJ2-1; the match to TRBD2 covers 11 bases. V shed 3 bases and J 3 bases; nucleotides not matched to a gene: 16. This CDR3 spans 20 amino acids. In germline, CDR1 is LGHNA, CDR2 YNFKEQ. CDR3 residues: CASSQVAPLSGLADYNEQFF. In DNA, the CDR3 is TGTGCCAGCAGCCAGGTCGCGCCGTTATCGGGACTAGCGGACTACAATGAGCAGTTCTTC.

The V and J genes are TRBV7-9 and TRBJ2-1; D is uncertain. Per germline, CDR1 SEHNR and CDR2 FQNEAQ (reference sequence). This CDR3 contains 17 residues. V lost 0 bases and J 0 bases, leaving 12 bases between the germline ends. The CDR3 region is CASSLAPYLGSYNEQFF. CDR3 in DNA: TGTGCCAGCAGCTTAGCCCCCTACCTGGGCTCCTACAATGAGCAGTTCTTC.